This passage covers 10 T cell receptor beta chains from one sample sequenced in a study of shared clonotypes between healthy human individuals. The data were produced by immunoSEQ multiplex PCR, yet TCRdb's version contains in-frame clones alone and is incomplete. The table records 2,500,000 or so clones, around 90% of them present only once. Sequencing used naive CD4+ T cells from PBMCs. Subset reported: CD45RA+ positively selected. Receptor source: a man younger than 35 in good health. Some clones in this sample may be carry-over from other donors' samples.

The chain employs TRBV11-3 and TRBJ2-3; 8 nucleotides agree with TRBD1. The CDR3 consists of 15 residues. The V gene end was trimmed by 1 base and the J gene end by 9 bases; junction bases not matched to a gene: 9. The germline V gene encodes CDR1 SGHNT and CDR2 YENEEA. In nucleotides, the CDR3 is TGTGCCAGCAGCTTAGCGGGACAGGCCCTTCCAACGCAGTATTTT. Its translation is CASSLAGQALPTQYF.

The V call is TRBV4-1, the J call TRBJ2-3, with D maybe TRBD1 (6 bases). Between the trimmed V and J ends, which lost 6 bases and 3 bases, there was a span of 16 bases. The CDR3 runs 15 residues. Germline values: CDR1 MGHRA, CDR2 YSYEKL. This CDR3 reads CASRAPGQTTDTQYF. CDR3 in DNA: TGCGCCAGCAGGGCCCCCGGACAGACTACAGATACGCAGTATTTT.

The chain combines TRBV4-1 with TRBJ1-2, with no clear D. The length of the CDR3 is 16 residues. Germline V lookup: CDR1 MGHRA, CDR2 YSYEKL. V was pared by 2 bases and J by 4 bases, with 17 bases between. CDR3 region: CASSQPTEASSYGYTF. The CDR3 nucleotides are TGCGCCAGCAGCCAACCGACCGAGGCTTCAAGCTATGGCTACACCTTC.

For this clone: Additional DNA sequences in this sample encode the identical CDR3. V is TRBV29-1 and J is TRBJ2-7, with D hard to call. V lost 5 bases, J lost 3 bases, and 11 bases lay in between. Per the germline V gene, CDR1 is SQVTM and CDR2 is ANQGSEA. The CDR3 is made up of 12 amino acids. The CDR3 DNA follows: TGCAGCGTTAGGCAGGCGAGCTACGAGCAGTACTTC. It yields the protein CSVRQASYEQYF.

The chain employs TRBV9 and TRBJ2-7, with 7 positions matching TRBD2. V shed 4 bases, J shed 0 bases, and the junction held 10 bases outside the gene matches. Germline CDR1 reads SGDLS; CDR2 reads YYNGEE. This CDR3 has 16 residues. CDR3 loop: CASSPSGAGLSYEQYF. The CDR3 DNA reads as TGTGCCAGCAGCCCCAGTGGAGCGGGGCTCTCCTACGAGCAGTACTTC.

The rearrangement links TRBV7-3 to TRBJ2-1, with 12 nucleotides matching TRBD2. V was pared by 4 bases and J by 10 bases, with 14 bases of the junction left unmatched. This CDR3 has 17 amino acids. Germline V gene data show CDR1 as SGHTA and CDR2 as FQGTGA. CDR3 DNA: TGTGCCAGCAGCTCCCAGACTAGCGGGAGAGTTTCTGAAGAGCAGTTCTTC. Translating gives CASSSQTSGRVSEEQFF.

In the case of this clone: Other DNA sequences in the sample encode the same CDR3. The V gene is TRBV20-1, the J gene TRBJ2-5; D gene uncertain. The CDR3 has 11 amino acids. The germline V gene has CDR1 DFQATT and CDR2 SNEGSKA (reference sequence). The V and J ends lost 3 bases and 2 bases respectively, with 4 bases between them. CDR3 loop: CSARIQETQYF. CDR3 coding DNA: TGCAGTGCTAGGATACAAGAGACCCAGTACTTC.

Notes on this clone: Other DNA sequences of this sample code for an identical CDR3. The rearrangement uses TRBV5-1 and TRBJ2-3; D is unclear. The CDR3 length is 13 residues. Trimming left V 5 bases short and J 0 bases short, with 7 bases between. Germline assignment: CDR1 SGHRS and CDR2 YFSETQ. Here the CDR3 DNA reads TGCGCCAGCAGTTTCGGGAGCACAGATACGCAGTATTTT. This translates into CASSFGSTDTQYF.

A note on this clone: Additional DNA sequences in this sample encode the identical CDR3. The J gene is TRBJ2-7, the V gene TRBV7-2, with D hard to call. The ends were cut back, 0 bases at V and 0 bases at J, with 6 bases in the middle. Germline V gives CDR1 SGHTA, CDR2 FQGNSA. The CDR3 totals 14 residues. CDR3 protein: CASSLAAASYEQYF. The DNA of the CDR3 is TGTGCCAGCAGCTTAGCGGCAGCCTCCTACGAGCAGTACTTC.

The sample holds a few counts of this clone. V is TRBV30 and J is TRBJ2-5; TRBD1 matches 11 bases. The germline CDR1 and CDR2 sequences are GTSNPN and SVGIG (reference sequence). This CDR3 comprises 14 residues. After removal of 5 bases from V and 7 bases from J, the junction contained 9 bases not matched to a gene. The CDR3 protein is CAWQRDRGLTTQYF. CDR3 nucleotide sequence: TGTGCCTGGCAAAGGGACAGGGGGTTAACGACCCAGTACTTC. The entire variable domain, with the rest obtained from reference TRBV30 and TRBJ2-5, is as follows: SQTIHQWPATLVQPVGSPLSLECTVEGTSNPNLYWYRQAAGRGLQLLFYSVGIGQISSEVPQNLSASRPQDRQFILSSKKLLLSDSGFYLCAWQRDRGLTTQYFGPGTRLLVL.